This T cell receptor (beta chain) was sequenced in a study of blood T cell repertoires in COVID-19. For the study at large: The United States, Italy and Spain supplied acute and convalescent COVID-19 samples. T cells, B-cell-depleted T cells, or PBMCs supplied cDNA or gDNA.

The CDR3 spans 17 residues. The germline gives CDR1 MGHRA, CDR2 YSYEKL. V lost 3 bases to trimming and J lost 6 bases, with 21 bases between them. Original analysis: Nucleated cell number was recorded as an estimate derived from reference gene primer amplification. Here immunoSEQ multiplex PCR was the method, and the copy in TCRdb shows in-frame clones only, minus some. V, J and clone size derive from that table, while D and trimming were established from the DNA sequence. The repertoire holds 150,000 to 200,000 clones, with less than 90% as singletons. The V and J genes are TRBV4-1 and TRBJ2-1; D is possibly TRBD1 (6 bases). Material: peripheral blood. The source of this sequence is a man aged 60-69 years with acute or convalescent COVID-19. The CDR3 coding sequence is TGCGCCAGCAGCCATTTACTCGGACAGCGGATCAGCAATGAGCAGTTCTTC. Its translation is CASSHLLGQRISNEQFF.